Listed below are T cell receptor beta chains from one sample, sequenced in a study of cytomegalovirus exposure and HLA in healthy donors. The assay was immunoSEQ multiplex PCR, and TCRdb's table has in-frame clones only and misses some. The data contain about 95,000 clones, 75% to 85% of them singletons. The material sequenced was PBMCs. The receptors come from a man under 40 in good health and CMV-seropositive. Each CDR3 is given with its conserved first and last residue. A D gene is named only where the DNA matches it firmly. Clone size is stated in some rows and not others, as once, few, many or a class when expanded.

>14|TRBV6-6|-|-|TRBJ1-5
CASSNTGINQPQHF
TGTGCCAGCAGTAATACAGGGATCAATCAGCCCCAGCATTTT
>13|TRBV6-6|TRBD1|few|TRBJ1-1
CASSPTGAAEAFF
TGTGCCAGCAGTCCGACAGGGGCGGCTGAAGCTTTCTTT
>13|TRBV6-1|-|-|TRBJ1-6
CASSDSNNSPLHF
TGTGCCAGCAGTGATAGTAATAATTCACCCCTCCACTTT
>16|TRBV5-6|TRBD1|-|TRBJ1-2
CASSTNHRDRDYGYTF
TGTGCCAGCAGCACCAATCACCGGGACAGGGACTATGGCTACACCTTC
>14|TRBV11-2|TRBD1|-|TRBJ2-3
CASSFQGQGNTQYF
TGTGCCAGCAGCTTTCAGGGACAGGGAAATACGCAGTATTTT
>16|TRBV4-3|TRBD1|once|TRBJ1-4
CASSPLGGTGVEKLFF
TGCGCCAGCAGCCCCCTAGGGGGGACAGGGGTTGAAAAACTGTTTTTT
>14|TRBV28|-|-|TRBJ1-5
CASSREALHQPQHF
TGTGCCAGCAGCAGGGAGGCACTCCATCAGCCCCAGCATTTT
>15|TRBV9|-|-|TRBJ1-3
CASSVIGGDGNTIYF
TGTGCCAGCAGCGTAATAGGGGGGGACGGAAACACCATATATTTT
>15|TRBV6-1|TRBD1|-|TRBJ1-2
CASSPQGGLNYGYTF
TGTGCCAGCAGTCCCCAAGGGGGCTTAAACTATGGCTACACCTTC
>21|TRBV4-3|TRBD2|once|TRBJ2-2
CASSHPGTSGTTEQSTGELFF
TGCGCCAGCAGCCACCCCGGGACTAGCGGGACCACGGAGCAGAGCACCGGGGAGCTGTTTTTT
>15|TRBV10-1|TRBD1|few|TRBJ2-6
CASSELGTGPSDLTF
TGCGCCAGCAGTGAGCTCGGGACAGGGCCTTCGGACCTGACTTTC
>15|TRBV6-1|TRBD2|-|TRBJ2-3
CASSGRTSISDTQYF
TGTGCCAGCAGTGGAAGGACTAGCATCTCGGATACGCAGTATTTT
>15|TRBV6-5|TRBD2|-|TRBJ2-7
CASSYGLAGSYEQYF
TGTGCCAGCAGTTACGGACTAGCGGGGTCCTACGAGCAGTACTTC
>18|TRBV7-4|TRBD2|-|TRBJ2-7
CASSPHPGGERGTYEQYF
TGTGCCAGCAGCCCTCATCCGGGGGGGGAGCGGGGAACCTACGAGCAGTACTTC
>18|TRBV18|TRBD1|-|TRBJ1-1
CASSPIAGTGGTHTEAFF
TGTGCCAGCTCACCAATCGCAGGGACAGGGGGGACTCACACTGAAGCTTTCTTT
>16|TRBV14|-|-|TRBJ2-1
CASSQTLGSGNNEQFF
TGTGCCAGCAGCCAAACTTTAGGGAGTGGAAACAATGAGCAGTTCTTC
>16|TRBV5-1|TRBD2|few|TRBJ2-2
CASSLLAGGDTGELFF
TGCGCCAGCAGCTTGTTAGCGGGAGGGGACACCGGGGAGCTGTTTTTT